In its sample, the clone carrying this T cell receptor beta chain was seen many times. Its cognate antigen is unknown. TCRdb independently ran MiXCR on the 5' RACE reads; one entry per CDR3 protein. The sample includes more than 400,000 distinct CDR3 sequences, approximately 16% of them seen just once. The CDR3 has 16 amino acids. V lost 5 bases and J lost 4, with 20 bases in between. This entry is derived from a study of identical twins. Study-level points and caveats: A partial confounding effect on zero-insertion analyses could come from invariant MAIT and iNKT cells.

A further study also used this sample, focusing on yellow fever vaccine responses in identical twins. That source reports: A vaccine T cell response that seemed partly convergent and partly personalized was reported in twins.

This TCR was recovered from a woman younger than 30 in good health. The gene calls are TRBV12-3 or TRBV12-4 and TRBJ1-1; D possibly corresponds to TRBD1 (5 bases). Input material: CD4+ T cells sorted from blood. The CDR3 loop is CASSPREAQGLTEAFF. CDR3 DNA sequence: TGTGCCAGCAGTCCCAGGGAGGCGCAGGGCCTCACTGAAGCTTTCTTT.